The 21 T cell receptor beta chains in this list originate from one sample, sequenced in a study of blood T cells in healthy people across ages. With a J-beta primer mix and a sample-barcoded 5' primer, a second PCR ran about 6 to 11 cycles. TCRdb reprocessed the 5' RACE reads with MiXCR, giving one entry per CDR3 protein. The sample comprises 730,000 or so distinct CDR3 sequences, about 43% of which are singletons, and around 30% rests with the top ten. Sample: blood. Every receptor here comes from an elderly man in good health.

This clonotype was counted only a few times. J is TRBJ2-7 and V is TRBV5-1, with 7 bases aligning to TRBD1. Germline lookup yields CDR1 SGHRS and CDR2 YFSETQ. This CDR3 contains 14 residues. V lost 4 bases and J lost 3; bases outside the gene matches: 7. CDR3: CASSPTGAHYEQYF. CDR3 nucleotide sequence: TGCGCCAGCAGCCCAACAGGGGCTCACTACGAGCAGTACTTC.

This chain links TRBV11-2 with TRBJ2-2, with 7 bases fitting TRBD2. The CDR3 is made up of 17 amino acids. Losses at the gene ends were 0 bases for V and 5 bases for J; bases not matched to a gene: 9. Germline V gene data show CDR1 as SGHAT and CDR2 as FQNNGV. The CDR3 is CASSLDQGGYQTGELFF. DNA for the CDR3: TGTGCCAGCAGCTTAGATCAGGGAGGGTATCAGACCGGGGAGCTGTTTTTT.

The chain employs TRBV6-2 or TRBV6-3 and TRBJ1-2; D not certain. Germline V gene data show CDR1 as MNHEY and CDR2 as SVGEGT. Trimming shortened V by 2 bases and J by 8 bases, and 18 bases separated the two germline ends. This CDR3 has 15 residues. CDR3 bases: TGTGCCAGCAGTTACGATGGCAGAAACTATTGGGGCTACACCTTC. It specifies CASSYDGRNYWGYTF.

The V gene is TRBV4-3, the J gene TRBJ2-5, with TRBD2 matching over 10 bases. Germline CDR1 LGHNA, CDR2 YSLEER. The V segment lost 4 bases and the J segment 6 bases; nucleotides outside the gene matches: 5. The CDR3 sequence is 14 residues long. Here the CDR3 reads CASSPTSGVKTQYF. The DNA of the CDR3 is TGCGCCAGCAGCCCTACTAGCGGGGTCAAGACCCAGTACTTC.

This clonotype was observed a handful of times. This rearrangement joins TRBV6-1 to TRBJ2-4; maybe TRBD1 (6 bases). The germline V gene has CDR1 MNHNS and CDR2 SASEGT. Trimming took 1 base from V and 3 from J, leaving 16 bases between them. The CDR3 is 17 residues long. The CDR3 is CASSEVWSPRGKNIQYF. The DNA of the CDR3 is TGTGCCAGCAGTGAAGTTTGGAGCCCCAGGGGCAAAAACATTCAGTACTTC.

This clonotype was seen many times. The J gene is TRBJ2-3, the V gene TRBV20-1, with 8 bases fitting TRBD2. Trimming removed 1 base from V and 3 bases from J; junction bases left unmatched: 6. CDR1 is DFQATT and CDR2 is SNEGSKA in the germline V gene (reference sequence). CDR3 length equals 15 residues. CDR3 residues: CSARGREVETDTQYF. Written as DNA, the CDR3 is TGCAGTGCTAGAGGGCGGGAGGTGGAGACAGATACGCAGTATTTT.

In its sample, this clonotype was seen a few times. The V gene is TRBV5-1, the J gene TRBJ1-2, with a weak D call TRBD1 (5 bases). Looked up from germline, CDR1 is SGHRS and CDR2 is YFSETQ. The CDR3 loop spans 14 amino acids. V lost 0 bases and J lost 4, with 10 bases in between. DNA for the CDR3: TGCGCCAGCAGCTTGGAGCCGACAGTCTATGGCTACACCTTC. This gives the protein CASSLEPTVYGYTF.

This clonotype turned up a few times. The genes are TRBV13 and TRBJ1-2; tentative D call: TRBD1 (6 bases). Germline V gene lookup returns CDR1 PRHDT and CDR2 FYEKMQ (reference sequence). V was trimmed by 6 bases and J by 13 bases, leaving 21 bases between them. The CDR3 has 13 residues. The CDR3 nucleotides read TGTGCCAGCAGTTTTGCCATCACAGGGAAGACCACCTTC. Translating gives CASSFAITGKTTF.

This rearrangement joins TRBV6-6 to TRBJ2-5; D is unresolved. Germline CDR1 and CDR2: MNHNY and SVGAGI (reference sequence). The CDR3 totals 13 residues. The V gene lost 5 bases and the J gene lost 12 bases, with 19 bases spanning the gap. The CDR3 DNA sequence: TGTGCCAGCAGTATCGAGCCCCGAGAAGGAAAGTACTTC. Its translation: CASSIEPREGKYF.

With regard to this clonotype: The junction shows a germline mismatch at one end, possibly a read error. V and J are TRBV7-2 and TRBJ2-7, with D possibly TRBD2 on 5 matching bases. The length of the CDR3 is 12 residues. Germline-derived CDR1 and CDR2 are SGHTA and FQGNSA. The CDR3 sequence is CAGSLDWNEQYF. The DNA of the CDR3 is TGTGCCGGCAGCTTGGACTGGAATGAGCAGTACTTC. The variable domain in full, with the rest retrieved from reference TRBV7-2 and TRBJ2-7, is GAGVSQSPSNKVTEKGKDVELRCDPISGHTALYWYRQSLGQGLEFLIYFQGNSAPDKSGLPSDRFSAERTGGSVSTLTIQRTQQEDSAVYLCAGSLDWNEQYFGPGTRLTVT.

This chain joins TRBV2 and TRBJ1-2; the D is unclear. This CDR3 is 12 amino acids long. The V gene's germline CDR1 is SNHLY and CDR2 FYNNEI. The V end lost 11 bases, the J end lost 0 bases, and 10 bases lay between the germline ends. CDR3 bases: TGTGCCGCCCGGGTGGCTAACTATGGCTACACCTTC. Its protein product is CAARVANYGYTF.

This clonotype is a singleton in its sample. J is TRBJ2-7 and V is TRBV20-1; 9 bases map to TRBD1. CDR1 DFQATT and CDR2 SNEGSKA come from the germline V gene (reference sequence). The CDR3 totals 15 residues. The V and J ends lost 4 bases and 3 bases, in that order; junction bases with no gene match: 10. Here the CDR3 DNA reads TGCAGTGCTAATCCGGGACAGGGAGGTCTCTACGAGCAGTACTTC. This sequence encodes CSANPGQGGLYEQYF.

This clonotype was observed a handful of times. This rearrangement joins TRBV2 to TRBJ2-3; 8 bases line up with TRBD2. Trimming at V came to 2 bases and at J to 5 bases, leaving 12 bases not matched to a gene. The germline CDR1 and CDR2 sequences are SNHLY and FYNNEI. CDR3 length: 17 amino acids. CDR3 nucleotides: TGTGCCAGCAGTGAATACCCCCCGCGGGGGGCAGTAGATACGCAGTATTTT. This translates into CASSEYPPRGAVDTQYF. The full variable domain, completed using reference TRBV2 and TRBJ2-3, is EPEVTQTPSHQVTQMGQEVILRCVPISNHLYFYWYRQILGQKVEFLVSFYNNEISEKSEIFDDQFSVERPDGSNFTLKIRSTKLEDSAMYFCASSEYPPRGAVDTQYFGPGTRLTVL.

V usage is TRBV7-9 and J usage is TRBJ2-2, with 7 bases matching TRBD1. Losses at the gene ends were 4 bases for V and 1 base for J; bases not matched to a gene: 3. Looked up from germline, CDR1 is SEHNR and CDR2 is FQNEAQ (reference sequence). The CDR3 is 15 residues long. The DNA of the CDR3 is TGTGCCAGCAGCTCGACAGGGCAGAACACCGGGGAGCTGTTTTTT. It translates to CASSSTGQNTGELFF.

The rearrangement links TRBV12-3 or TRBV12-4 to TRBJ2-6; D not certain. The length of the CDR3 is 15 residues. V lost 6 bases, J lost 1 base, and 10 bases lay in between. The CDR3 loop is CASRPNRSGANVLTF. The CDR3 nucleotides read TGTGCCAGCAGACCCAACAGATCTGGGGCCAACGTCCTGACTTTC.

This clonotype has only a few counts. This chain connects TRBV5-6 to TRBJ2-1; tentatively, D is TRBD2 (5 bases). Germline V gives CDR1 SGHDT, CDR2 YYEEEE. V was clipped by 0 bases and J by 11 bases, with 12 bases between them. The CDR3 loop spans 13 amino acids. This CDR3 is CASSLGGLDKQFF. DNA for the CDR3: TGTGCCAGCAGCTTGGGAGGGTTAGACAAGCAGTTCTTC.

The chain uses TRBV7-3 and TRBJ2-2; 8 nucleotides agree with TRBD1. CDR1 is SGHTA, CDR2 FQGTGA, per germline. With V trimmed by 6 bases and J by 4 bases, 7 bases remained unmatched. CDR3 length: 15 amino acids. The CDR3 loop is CASRPGGGVTGELFF. As DNA, the CDR3 is TGTGCCAGCAGACCAGGGGGCGGTGTCACCGGGGAGCTGTTTTTT.

This clonotype was counted ten times or more. The J gene is TRBJ2-6, the V gene TRBV7-2, with 8 nucleotides matching TRBD1. J was trimmed by 0 bases and V by 1 base; bases with no gene match: 2. The CDR3 covers 17 residues. In germline, CDR1 is SGHTA, CDR2 FQGNSA. Written as DNA, the CDR3 is TGTGCCAGCAGCTTAGGGACAGGGTCCTCTGGGGCCAACGTCCTGACTTTC. Protein: CASSLGTGSSGANVLTF. Supplemented by reference TRBV7-2 and TRBJ2-6, the full variable domain reads GAGVSQSPSNKVTEKGKDVELRCDPISGHTALYWYRQSLGQGLEFLIYFQGNSAPDKSGLPSDRFSAERTGGSVSTLTIQRTQQEDSAVYLCASSLGTGSSGANVLTFGAGSRLTVL.

The J gene is TRBJ2-7, the V gene TRBV5-4; 7 nucleotides line up with TRBD2. CDR3 size: 16 residues. Germline loops: CDR1 SGHNT, CDR2 YYREEE (reference sequence). Trimming cost V 4 bases and J 1 base; bases outside gene matches: 11. CDR3 DNA sequence: TGTGCCAGCAGCCGAAGAAGCGGGGCCACTTCCTACGAGCAGTACTTC. This codes for CASSRRSGATSYEQYF.

The CDR3 sequence: CSARADRGIKDTQYF. The CDR3 region has the DNA TGCAGTGCTAGAGCGGACAGGGGAATCAAAGATACGCAGTATTTT. The chain employs TRBV20-1 and TRBJ2-3; 9 nucleotides agree with TRBD1. CDR1 DFQATT and CDR2 SNEGSKA come from the germline V gene (reference sequence). The CDR3 is 15 residues long. Trimming cost V 1 base and J 5 bases; bases outside gene matches: 7.

The chain employs TRBV10-1 and TRBJ2-3; D is unclear. The V gene lost 0 bases and the J gene lost 2 bases, with 9 bases spanning the gap. This CDR3 is 15 amino acids long. The germline V gene encodes CDR1 WNHNN and CDR2 SYGVQD (reference sequence). This CDR3 is CASSESIASTDTQYF. CDR3 DNA: TGCGCCAGCAGTGAGTCGATAGCTTCCACAGATACGCAGTATTTT.